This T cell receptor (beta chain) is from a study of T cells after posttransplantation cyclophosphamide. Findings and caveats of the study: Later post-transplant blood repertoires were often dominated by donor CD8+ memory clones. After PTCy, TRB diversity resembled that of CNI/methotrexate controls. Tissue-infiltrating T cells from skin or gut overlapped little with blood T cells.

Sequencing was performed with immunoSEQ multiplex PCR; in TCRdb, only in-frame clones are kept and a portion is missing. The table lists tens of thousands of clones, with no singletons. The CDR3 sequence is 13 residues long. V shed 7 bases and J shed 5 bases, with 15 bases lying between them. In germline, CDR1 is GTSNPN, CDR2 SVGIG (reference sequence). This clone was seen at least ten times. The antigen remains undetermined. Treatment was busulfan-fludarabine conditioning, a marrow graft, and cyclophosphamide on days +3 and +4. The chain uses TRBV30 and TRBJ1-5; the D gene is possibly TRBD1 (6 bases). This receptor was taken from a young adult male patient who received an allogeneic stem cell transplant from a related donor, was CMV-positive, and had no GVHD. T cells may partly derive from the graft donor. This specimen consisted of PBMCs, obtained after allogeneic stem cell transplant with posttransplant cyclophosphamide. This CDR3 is CAFQVQGDQPQHF. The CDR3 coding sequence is TGTGCCTTCCAAGTACAGGGAGATCAGCCCCAGCATTTT.